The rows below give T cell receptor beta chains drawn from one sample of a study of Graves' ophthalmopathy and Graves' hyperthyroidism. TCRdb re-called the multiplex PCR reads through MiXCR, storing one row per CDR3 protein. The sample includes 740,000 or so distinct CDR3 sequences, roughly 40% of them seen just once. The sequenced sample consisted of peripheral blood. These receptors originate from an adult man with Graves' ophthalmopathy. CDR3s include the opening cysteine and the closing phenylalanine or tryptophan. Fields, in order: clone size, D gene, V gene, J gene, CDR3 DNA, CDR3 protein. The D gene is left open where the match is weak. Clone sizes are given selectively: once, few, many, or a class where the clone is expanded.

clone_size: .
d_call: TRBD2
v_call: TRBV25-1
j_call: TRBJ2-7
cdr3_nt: TGTGCCAGCACCCCGAGGACTAGCGGGTCCTACGAGCAGTACTTC
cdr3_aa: CASTPRTSGSYEQYF

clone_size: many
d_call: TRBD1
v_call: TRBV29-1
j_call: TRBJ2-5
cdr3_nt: TGCAGCGTTGAAGCTGAGGACAGGGCCTACCAAGAGACCCAGTACTTC
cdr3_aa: CSVEAEDRAYQETQYF

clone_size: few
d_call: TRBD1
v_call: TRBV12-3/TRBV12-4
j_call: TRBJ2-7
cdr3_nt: TGTGCCAGCAGTGGAATCTGGGGACAGGGAGGAGAGTACTTC
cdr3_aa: CASSGIWGQGGEYF

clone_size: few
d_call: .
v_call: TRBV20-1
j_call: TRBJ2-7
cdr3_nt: TGCAGTGGAGGGCGGGCCCCCCACGAGCAGTACTTC
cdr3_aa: CSGGRAPHEQYF

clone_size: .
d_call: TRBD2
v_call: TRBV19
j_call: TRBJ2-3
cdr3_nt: TGTGCCAGTAGAATAGCGGGAGATAACACAGATACGCAGTATTTT
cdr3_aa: CASRIAGDNTDTQYF

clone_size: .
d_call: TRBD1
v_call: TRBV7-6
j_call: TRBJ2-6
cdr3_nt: TGTGCCAGCTCGGGACAGGGGGGATCTGGGGCCAACGTCCTGACTTTC
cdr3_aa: CASSGQGGSGANVLTF

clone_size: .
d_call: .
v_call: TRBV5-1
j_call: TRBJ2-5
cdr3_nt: TGCGCCAGCAGCCCTGACTTCGAGCGGACCCAGTACTTC
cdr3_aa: CASSPDFERTQYF

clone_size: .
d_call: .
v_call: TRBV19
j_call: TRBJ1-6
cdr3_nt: TGTGCCAGTGAAACTGGGGTGAGGTCACCCCTCCACTTT
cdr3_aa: CASETGVRSPLHF

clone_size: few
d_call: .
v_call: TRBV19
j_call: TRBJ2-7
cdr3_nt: TGTGCCAGTAGTATCGGACAGTTCTACGAGCAGTACTTC
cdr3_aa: CASSIGQFYEQYF

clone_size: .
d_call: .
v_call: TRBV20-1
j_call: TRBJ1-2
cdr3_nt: TGCAGTGCCAAAGTCCCTGGGGGGCGAGATGGCTACACCTTC
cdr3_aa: CSAKVPGGRDGYTF

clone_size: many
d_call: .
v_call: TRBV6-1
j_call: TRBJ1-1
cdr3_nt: TGTGCCAGCGGTGGCCACACTGAAGCTTTCTTT
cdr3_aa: CASGGHTEAFF

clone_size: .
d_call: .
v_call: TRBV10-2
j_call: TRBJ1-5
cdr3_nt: TGCGCCAGCAGTGAGTCAGGGATCGGCAATCAGCCCCAACATTTT
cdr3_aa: CASSESGIGNQPQHF

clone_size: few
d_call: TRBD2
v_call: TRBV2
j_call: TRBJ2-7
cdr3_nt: TGTGCCAGCAGTTCGATAGCGGGAGCAGGATGGGAGCAGTACTTC
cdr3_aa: CASSSIAGAGWEQYF